The rows below give T cell receptor beta chains drawn from one sample of a study of response to subunit inactivated influenza vaccine. TCRdb re-called the RT-PCR reads through MiXCR, storing one row per CDR3 protein. Here the sample spans around 520,000 distinct CDR3 sequences, 10% to 15% being singletons. Sequencing used PBMCs from blood, obtained on the day of vaccination. The source of these receptors is a man between 45 and 60 years old who received an inactivated influenza vaccine. Each CDR3 is given with its conserved first and last residue. Fields, in order: CDR3 DNA, CDR3 protein, clone size, J gene, V gene, D gene. A D gene is named only where the DNA matches it firmly. The size field is filled for only some rows; it gives once, few, many or a size class.

TGTGCCATCAGTGGGCGGCGGGGGGGCCATGGAGATACGCAGTATTTT | CAISGRRGGHGDTQYF | - | TRBJ2-3 | TRBV10-3 | TRBD2
TGTGCCAGCAGCTCCGTAAGGGGCAACACTGAAGCTTTCTTT | CASSSVRGNTEAFF | - | TRBJ1-1 | TRBV7-9 | -
TGTGCCAGCAGTTCTACGGGAGGGCCGGGTGAGCAGTTCTTC | CASSSTGGPGEQFF | - | TRBJ2-1 | TRBV27 | TRBD2
TGTGCCAGCAGCTTAGTGTCCGGGGTTGGAAACACCATATATTTT | CASSLVSGVGNTIYF | few | TRBJ1-3 | TRBV7-2 | -
TGCGCCAGCAGCTTTTGGACTAGCCCCAACATTCAGTACTTC | CASSFWTSPNIQYF | few | TRBJ2-4 | TRBV5-1 | TRBD2
TGTGCCAGCAGTTTATCCGGGACAGGTGGCTACGAGCAGTACTTC | CASSLSGTGGYEQYF | many | TRBJ2-7 | TRBV27 | TRBD1
TGTGCCAGCAGTTTAGGACAGGGGTATAACACCGGGGAGCTGTTTTTT | CASSLGQGYNTGELFF | - | TRBJ2-2 | TRBV12-3/TRBV12-4 | TRBD1
TGTGCCAGCAGCCATACCCGGCGGGCTAGCACAGATACGCAGTATTTT | CASSHTRRASTDTQYF | - | TRBJ2-3 | TRBV28 | -
TGCAGTGCTAGGGGGGGCCGCTCCTACAATGAGCAGTTCTTC | CSARGGRSYNEQFF | - | TRBJ2-1 | TRBV20-1 | -
TGTGCCAGCAGCTTGGGGTCCTCGCGGCAGTACTTC | CASSLGSSRQYF | - | TRBJ2-7 | TRBV11-1 | -
TGCAGTGCTAGTGCGTCGGGCCTCTATGGCTACACCTTC | CSASASGLYGYTF | - | TRBJ1-2 | TRBV20-1 | -
TGCGCCAGCAGCCACATGACTAGCGGAACCACAGATACGCAGTATTTT | CASSHMTSGTTDTQYF | few | TRBJ2-3 | TRBV4-3 | TRBD2
TGCGCCAGCAGCTCAGACGCTGGGCGAGAGACCCAGTACTTC | CASSSDAGRETQYF | - | TRBJ2-5 | TRBV5-1 | -
TGTGCCAGCGCGCACTACACAGACCAAGAGACCCAGTACTTC | CASAHYTDQETQYF | many | TRBJ2-5 | TRBV12-3/TRBV12-4 | -
TGTGCCAGCAGTTTCGGGGACAGGGGGCCGGATGGCTACACCTTC | CASSFGDRGPDGYTF | few | TRBJ1-2 | TRBV28 | TRBD1
TGTGCCAGCAGTTTATCAGGCCGACGTGGCGAGCAGTTCTTC | CASSLSGRRGEQFF | - | TRBJ2-1 | TRBV28 | -
TGCGCCAGCAGCTTCCCCATGGCGGGGGCTAACAATGAGCAGTTCTTC | CASSFPMAGANNEQFF | - | TRBJ2-1 | TRBV5-1 | -
TGTGCCAGCAGTTTATCTTGGGGCCCGGGAGACTTCTATTACGAGCAGTACTTC | CASSLSWGPGDFYYEQYF | few | TRBJ2-7 | TRBV12-3/TRBV12-4 | -
TGTGCCAGCAGCCGAGGGTTGAACTATGGCTACACCTTC | CASSRGLNYGYTF | - | TRBJ1-2 | TRBV27 | -
TGCAGTGCAACCGACCCACAGTCACACCAGCATTTT | CSATDPQSHQHF | few | TRBJ1-5 | TRBV20-1 | -
TGTGCCAGCAGCTTAGGGTTCTCAACTAATGAAAAACTGTTTTTT | CASSLGFSTNEKLFF | - | TRBJ1-4 | TRBV7-8 | -
TGCGCCAGCACCTTCCCCGGAGAGACCCAGTACTTC | CASTFPGETQYF | - | TRBJ2-5 | TRBV5-1 | -
TGTGCCAGCAGCTCCGAGAAGGTTATGCAAGAGACCCAGTACTTC | CASSSEKVMQETQYF | many | TRBJ2-5 | TRBV7-8 | -
TGCGCCAGCAGCCCGGGGACAGGGGATGAAAAACTGTTTTTT | CASSPGTGDEKLFF | few | TRBJ1-4 | TRBV4-1 | TRBD1
TGCGCCAGCAGCCAAGTACGACTAGCGGGAGACGTGGAGACCCAGTACTTC | CASSQVRLAGDVETQYF | - | TRBJ2-5 | TRBV4-1 | TRBD2
TGTGCCAGCAGCTCCAATCGCAATCAGCCCCAGCATTTT | CASSSNRNQPQHF | - | TRBJ1-5 | TRBV5-6 | -
TGTGCCACCAGTCCGTCAGGGAGCTCCTACAATGAGCAGTTCTTC | CATSPSGSSYNEQFF | many | TRBJ2-1 | TRBV24-1 | -
TGTGCCAGCTCAGGACAAATCGGGACCGGGGAGCTGTTTTTT | CASSGQIGTGELFF | many | TRBJ2-2 | TRBV6-1 | -
TGTGCCACCGCGACAGGGAGCTCTGGAAACACCATATATTTT | CATATGSSGNTIYF | - | TRBJ1-3 | TRBV15 | TRBD1
TGTGCCAGCAGTCTAGGGACAGCCTACACAGATACGCAGTATTTT | CASSLGTAYTDTQYF | - | TRBJ2-3 | TRBV12-3/TRBV12-4 | TRBD1
TGTGCCAGCAAACCCTCGGGGGGCTGGAACACTGAAGCTTTCTTT | CASKPSGGWNTEAFF | few | TRBJ1-1 | TRBV12-3/TRBV12-4 | -
TGTGCCAGCAGCTACGGACAGGGTGACACCGGGGAGCTGTTTTTT | CASSYGQGDTGELFF | many | TRBJ2-2 | TRBV6-5 | TRBD1
TGCAGTGCTAGACCGGGACAGGGGTACAATCAGCCCCAGCATTTT | CSARPGQGYNQPQHF | few | TRBJ1-5 | TRBV20-1 | TRBD1
TGCAGCGTTATAGCGGGGGGGGCCGGGGAGCTGTTTTTT | CSVIAGGAGELFF | - | TRBJ2-2 | TRBV29-1 | TRBD2
TGCGCCAGCAGCCAAGATTTGAATAAGCAAGAGACCCAGTACTTC | CASSQDLNKQETQYF | - | TRBJ2-5 | TRBV4-3 | -
TGTGCCAGCAGTTTATTCTACGAGCAGTACTTC | CASSLFYEQYF | many | TRBJ2-7 | TRBV28 | -
TGTGCCAGCTCGCGGGATCAGGACCACAATGAGCAGTTCTTC | CASSRDQDHNEQFF | few | TRBJ2-1 | TRBV18 | -
TGCGCCAGCAGCTTTTCGGCGGCCGTAAGAAACAATGAGCAGTTCTTC | CASSFSAAVRNNEQFF | - | TRBJ2-1 | TRBV5-1 | -
TGCAGTGCTAGAGTAGCGGGTGCTGTACATGAGCAGTTCTTC | CSARVAGAVHEQFF | few | TRBJ2-1 | TRBV20-1 | TRBD2
TGTGCCAGCAGCCAAGGACAGGGGGCGATCTCACCCCTCCACTTT | CASSQGQGAISPLHF | few | TRBJ1-6 | TRBV3-1 | TRBD1
TGTGCCAGCAGTTACCGGGGAACCAACTCCTACAATGAGCAGTTCTTC | CASSYRGTNSYNEQFF | few | TRBJ2-1 | TRBV6-2/TRBV6-3 | -
TGTGCCAGCAGTTTATTGCCGGGGGGGGGAGCTTTCTTT | CASSLLPGGGAFF | few | TRBJ1-1 | TRBV28 | -
TGTGCCAGCAGCCAAGGAGAAGTGACCCAGTACTTC | CASSQGEVTQYF | few | TRBJ2-5 | TRBV3-1 | -
TGTGCCAGCAGCAAGGGACTAGCGGGAGTAAATGAGCAGTTCTTC | CASSKGLAGVNEQFF | few | TRBJ2-1 | TRBV6-2/TRBV6-3 | TRBD2
TGTGCCAGCAGTCCCCTTATCGGGTCTGATCAGCCCCAGCATTTT | CASSPLIGSDQPQHF | few | TRBJ1-5 | TRBV28 | -
TGTGCCAGCACCCGGGGGCCGGGGGATACGCAGTATTTT | CASTRGPGDTQYF | - | TRBJ2-3 | TRBV7-6 | -
TGTGCCAGCAGTACCCCAGGGGTGAACTATGGCTACACCTTC | CASSTPGVNYGYTF | few | TRBJ1-2 | TRBV12-3/TRBV12-4 | -
TGTGCCATCAGTGAGTCGACTGGGGGAATGGGGAATGAGCAGTTCTTC | CAISESTGGMGNEQFF | many | TRBJ2-1 | TRBV10-3 | -
TGCAGTGCTAGCCCGCCAGGGTTCCACCACGAGCAGTACTTC | CSASPPGFHHEQYF | - | TRBJ2-7 | TRBV20-1 | -
TGTGCCAGCAGTTGGGGACAGAACACCGGGGAGCTGTTTTTT | CASSWGQNTGELFF | many | TRBJ2-2 | TRBV12-3/TRBV12-4 | -
TGTGCCAGCAGTGACAGAGCTAGCGGGCCGAACACCGGGGAGCTGTTTTTT | CASSDRASGPNTGELFF | - | TRBJ2-2 | TRBV6-2/TRBV6-3 | TRBD2
TGTGCCAGCAGAGACAGGCCCAACACTGAAGCTTTCTTT | CASRDRPNTEAFF | - | TRBJ1-1 | TRBV6-4 | -